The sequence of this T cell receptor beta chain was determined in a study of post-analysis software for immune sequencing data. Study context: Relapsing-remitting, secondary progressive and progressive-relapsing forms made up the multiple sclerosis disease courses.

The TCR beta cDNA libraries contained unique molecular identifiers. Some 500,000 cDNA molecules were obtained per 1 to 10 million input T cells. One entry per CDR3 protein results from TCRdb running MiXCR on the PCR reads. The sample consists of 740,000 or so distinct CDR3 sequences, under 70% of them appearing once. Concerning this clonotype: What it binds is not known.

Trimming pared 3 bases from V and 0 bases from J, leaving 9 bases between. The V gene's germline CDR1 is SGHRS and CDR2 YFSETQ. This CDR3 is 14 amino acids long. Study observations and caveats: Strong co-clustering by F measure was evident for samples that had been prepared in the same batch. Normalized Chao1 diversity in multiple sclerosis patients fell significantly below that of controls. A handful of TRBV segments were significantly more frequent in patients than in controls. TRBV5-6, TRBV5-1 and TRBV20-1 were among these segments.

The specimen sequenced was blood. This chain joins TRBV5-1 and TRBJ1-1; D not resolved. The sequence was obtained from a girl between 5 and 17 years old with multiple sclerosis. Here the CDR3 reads CASSWSGMNTEAFF. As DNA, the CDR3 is TGCGCCAGCAGCTGGTCAGGTATGAACACTGAAGCTTTCTTT. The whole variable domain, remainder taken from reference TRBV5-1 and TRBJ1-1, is KAGVTQTPRYLIKTRGQQVTLSCSPISGHRSVSWYQQTPGQGLQFLFEYFSETQRNKGNFPGRFSGRQFSNSRSEMNVSTLELGDSALYLCASSWSGMNTEAFFGQGTRLTVV.